The rows below give T cell receptor beta chains drawn from one sample of a study of T-cell memory formation after mild COVID-19. Each CDR3 protein gets one entry after TCRdb re-called the 5' RACE reads with MiXCR. Here the sample spans roughly 610,000 distinct CDR3 sequences, 17% being singletons. Source material: PBMCs or a T cell subset sorted from them (not recorded which). These receptors were collected from an adult woman who had mild COVID-19 (a few samples of this study predate the infection). Cell type and time point are not known. The CDR3 runs from the conserved cysteine through the conserved F or W. Fields, in order: clone size, V gene, D gene, J gene, CDR3 protein, CDR3 DNA. D genes are given only for firm matches. A row's size may be missing; if present it is once, few, many or a size class.

clone size: few; V gene: TRBV12-3/TRBV12-4; D gene: .; J gene: TRBJ1-1; CDR3 protein: CASRLLWGTEAFF; CDR3 DNA: TGTGCCAGCAGACTGCTTTGGGGGACTGAAGCTTTCTTT
clone size: few; V gene: TRBV21-1; D gene: .; J gene: TRBJ2-3; CDR3 protein: CASSKGGREVYISRDTQYF; CDR3 DNA: TGTGCCAGCAGCAAGGGAGGCAGGGAGGTCTATATTTCTCGGGATACGCAGTATTTT
clone size: few; V gene: TRBV5-1; D gene: .; J gene: TRBJ2-3; CDR3 protein: CASSSGNPISTDTQYF; CDR3 DNA: TGCGCCAGCAGTTCAGGGAACCCTATTAGCACAGATACGCAGTATTTT
clone size: few; V gene: TRBV24-1; D gene: .; J gene: TRBJ2-2; CDR3 protein: CSTGGPSVTGELFF; CDR3 DNA: TGTTCCACCGGAGGGCCTAGCGTAACCGGGGAGCTGTTTTTT
clone size: .; V gene: TRBV2; D gene: TRBD2; J gene: TRBJ2-1; CDR3 protein: CAIGLAGISNEQFF; CDR3 DNA: TGTGCCATCGGACTAGCGGGAATTTCCAATGAGCAGTTCTTC
clone size: .; V gene: TRBV20-1; D gene: TRBD2; J gene: TRBJ2-7; CDR3 protein: CSAISRLAGGYEQYF; CDR3 DNA: TGCAGTGCGATCTCGCGACTAGCGGGGGGGTACGAGCAGTACTTC
clone size: few; V gene: TRBV6-2/TRBV6-3; D gene: .; J gene: TRBJ2-4; CDR3 protein: CASSGSAKNIQYF; CDR3 DNA: TGTGCCAGTTCAGGGTCGGCCAAAAACATTCAGTACTTC
clone size: few; V gene: TRBV19; D gene: TRBD2; J gene: TRBJ2-3; CDR3 protein: CASSPLRGATDTQYF; CDR3 DNA: TGTGCCAGTAGTCCCCTGCGGGGGGCCACAGATACGCAGTATTTT
clone size: many; V gene: TRBV7-7; D gene: .; J gene: TRBJ2-1; CDR3 protein: CASSPRRGLKDNEQFF; CDR3 DNA: TGTGCCAGCAGCCCCCGCCGAGGGCTAAAAGATAATGAGCAGTTCTTC
clone size: .; V gene: TRBV6-2/TRBV6-3; D gene: TRBD1; J gene: TRBJ2-2; CDR3 protein: CASSSTQGAHLSGELFF; CDR3 DNA: TGTGCCAGCAGTTCTACACAGGGGGCGCACCTATCCGGGGAGCTGTTTTTT
clone size: .; V gene: TRBV5-1; D gene: TRBD1; J gene: TRBJ1-2; CDR3 protein: CASSRDRGNSYGYTF; CDR3 DNA: TGCGCCAGCAGCAGGGACAGGGGGAACTCTTATGGCTACACCTTC
clone size: .; V gene: TRBV7-8; D gene: TRBD2; J gene: TRBJ2-5; CDR3 protein: CASSLGGLAGPKETQYF; CDR3 DNA: TGTGCCAGCAGCTTAGGTGGACTAGCGGGACCGAAAGAGACCCAGTACTTC
clone size: few; V gene: TRBV5-1; D gene: .; J gene: TRBJ2-2; CDR3 protein: CASSSDRAANTGELFF; CDR3 DNA: TGCGCCAGCAGCTCGGACAGAGCTGCGAACACCGGGGAGCTGTTTTTT
clone size: few; V gene: TRBV2; D gene: TRBD2; J gene: TRBJ2-5; CDR3 protein: CASSDWRLAGPETQYF; CDR3 DNA: TGTGCCAGCAGTGATTGGCGCCTAGCGGGACCAGAGACCCAGTACTTC
clone size: .; V gene: TRBV20-1; D gene: .; J gene: TRBJ1-1; CDR3 protein: CSARGRLNTEAFF; CDR3 DNA: TGCAGTGCTAGAGGACGGTTGAACACTGAAGCTTTCTTT
clone size: .; V gene: TRBV4-1; D gene: .; J gene: TRBJ2-7; CDR3 protein: CASSRDGEYEQYF; CDR3 DNA: TGCGCCAGCAGTCGGGACGGAGAGTACGAGCAGTACTTC
clone size: .; V gene: TRBV5-1; D gene: TRBD1; J gene: TRBJ2-7; CDR3 protein: CASSTAGTAFYEQYF; CDR3 DNA: TGCGCCAGCAGCACCGCCGGGACAGCCTTCTACGAGCAGTACTTC
clone size: .; V gene: TRBV4-3; D gene: TRBD2; J gene: TRBJ2-7; CDR3 protein: CASSARTSSYEQYF; CDR3 DNA: TGCGCCAGCAGCGCTAGGACTAGTAGCTACGAGCAGTACTTC